The clone carrying this T cell receptor beta chain was seen ten or more times. Over 18 months, lack of ophthalmopathy progression marked Graves' hyperthyroidism as stable. Diagnosis of hyperthyroidism was new in patients aged 18 to 65, and its duration was under 2 months. Pregnant or lactating patients were excluded, as were those with uncontrolled infection or other autoimmune disease. Germline V gene sequence: CDR1 SNHLY, CDR2 FYNNEI. This CDR3 contains 11 residues. V was clipped by 6 bases and J by 6 bases, with 9 bases between them. The sample originates from a study of T cells in Graves' hyperthyroidism and ophthalmopathy. About the study: Peripheral blood was obtained at initial diagnosis, preceding any treatment.

RNA transcripts served as the template for amplifying TCR beta CDR3 regions. During a first-round RT-PCR of the TCR CDR3, the HTBI primer set was used. TCRdb reanalysed the multiplex PCR reads using MiXCR and keeps one entry per CDR3 protein. Of under 350,000 distinct CDR3 sequences listed, 15% to 20% are singletons. This clonotype originated in a woman aged 45-59 years with Graves' hyperthyroidism. The V gene is TRBV2, the J gene TRBJ2-7, with D maybe TRBD1 (5 bases). Sequencing was carried out using blood. CDR3 loop: CASSLTVEQYV. The DNA of the CDR3 is TGTGCCAGCAGCCTGACAGTCGAGCAGTACGTC.